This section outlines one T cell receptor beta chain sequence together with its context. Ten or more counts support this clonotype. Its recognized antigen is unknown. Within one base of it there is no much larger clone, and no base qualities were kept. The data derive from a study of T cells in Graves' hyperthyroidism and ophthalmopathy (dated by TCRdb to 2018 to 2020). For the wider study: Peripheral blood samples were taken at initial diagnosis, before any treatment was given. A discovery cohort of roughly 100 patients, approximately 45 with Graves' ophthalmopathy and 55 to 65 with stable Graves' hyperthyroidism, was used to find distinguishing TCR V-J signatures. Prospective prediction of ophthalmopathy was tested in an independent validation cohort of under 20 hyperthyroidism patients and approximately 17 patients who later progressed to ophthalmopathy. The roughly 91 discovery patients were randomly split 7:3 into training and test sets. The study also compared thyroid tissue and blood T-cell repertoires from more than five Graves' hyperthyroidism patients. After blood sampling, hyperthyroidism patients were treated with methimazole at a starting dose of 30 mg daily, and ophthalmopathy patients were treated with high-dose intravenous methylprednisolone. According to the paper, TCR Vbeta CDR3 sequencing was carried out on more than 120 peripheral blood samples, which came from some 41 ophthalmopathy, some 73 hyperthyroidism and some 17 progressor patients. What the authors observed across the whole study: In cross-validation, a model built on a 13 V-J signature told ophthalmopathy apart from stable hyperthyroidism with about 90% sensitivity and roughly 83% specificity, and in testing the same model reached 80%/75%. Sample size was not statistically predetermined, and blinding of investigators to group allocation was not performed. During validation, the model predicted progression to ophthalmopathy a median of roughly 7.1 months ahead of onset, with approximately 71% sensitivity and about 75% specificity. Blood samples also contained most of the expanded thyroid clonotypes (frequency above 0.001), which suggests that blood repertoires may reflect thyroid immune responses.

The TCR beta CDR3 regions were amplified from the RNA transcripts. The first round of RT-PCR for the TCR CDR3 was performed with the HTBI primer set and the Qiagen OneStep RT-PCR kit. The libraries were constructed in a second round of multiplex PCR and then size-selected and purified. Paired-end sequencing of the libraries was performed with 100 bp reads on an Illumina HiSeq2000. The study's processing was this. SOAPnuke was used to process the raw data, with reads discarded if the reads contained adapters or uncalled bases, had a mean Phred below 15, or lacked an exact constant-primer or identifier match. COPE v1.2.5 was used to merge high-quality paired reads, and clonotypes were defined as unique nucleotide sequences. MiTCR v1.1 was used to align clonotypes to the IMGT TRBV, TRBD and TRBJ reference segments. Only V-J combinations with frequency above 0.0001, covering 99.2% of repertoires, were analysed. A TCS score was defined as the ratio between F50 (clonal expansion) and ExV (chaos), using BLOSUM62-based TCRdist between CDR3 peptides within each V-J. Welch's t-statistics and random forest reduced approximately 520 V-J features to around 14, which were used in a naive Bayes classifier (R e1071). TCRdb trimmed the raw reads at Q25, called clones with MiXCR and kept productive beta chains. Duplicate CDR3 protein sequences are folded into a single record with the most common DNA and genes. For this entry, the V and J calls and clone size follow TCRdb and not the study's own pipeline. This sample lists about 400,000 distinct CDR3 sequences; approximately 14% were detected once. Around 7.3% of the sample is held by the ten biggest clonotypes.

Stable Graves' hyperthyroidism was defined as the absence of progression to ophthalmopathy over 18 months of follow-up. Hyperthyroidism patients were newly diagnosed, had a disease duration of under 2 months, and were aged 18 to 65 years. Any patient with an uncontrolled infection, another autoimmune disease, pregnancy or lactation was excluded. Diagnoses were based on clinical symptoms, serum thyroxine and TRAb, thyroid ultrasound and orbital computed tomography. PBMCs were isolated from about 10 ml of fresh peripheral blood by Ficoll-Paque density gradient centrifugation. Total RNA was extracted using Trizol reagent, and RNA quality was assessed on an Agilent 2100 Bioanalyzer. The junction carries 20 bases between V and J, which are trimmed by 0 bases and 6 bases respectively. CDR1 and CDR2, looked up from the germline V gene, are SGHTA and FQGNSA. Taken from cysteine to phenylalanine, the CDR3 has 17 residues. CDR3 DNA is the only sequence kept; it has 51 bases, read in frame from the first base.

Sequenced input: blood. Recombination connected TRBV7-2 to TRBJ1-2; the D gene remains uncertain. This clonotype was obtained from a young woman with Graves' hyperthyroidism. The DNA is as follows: TGTGCCAGCAGCTTAGCCGAAGACACGCGGCTAACCCATGGCTACACCTTC. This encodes CASSLAEDTRLTHGYTF. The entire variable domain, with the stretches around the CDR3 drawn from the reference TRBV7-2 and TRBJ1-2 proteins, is GAGVSQSPSNKVTEKGKDVELRCDPISGHTALYWYRQSLGQGLEFLIYFQGNSAPDKSGLPSDRFSAERTGGSVSTLTIQRTQQEDSAVYLCASSLAEDTRLTHGYTFGSGTRLTVV.